One and the same sample provided the 5 T cell receptor beta chains below, sequenced in a study of regulatory T cells in long-lasting Graves disease. Building of the TCR beta libraries involved iRepertoire HTBI primers and Arm-PCR of CDR3 regions. TCRdb re-called the multiplex PCR reads through MiXCR, storing one row per CDR3 protein. The sample carries 320,000 or so distinct CDR3 sequences, 15% to 20% recorded once. Documented time point: newly diagnosed GD, antithyroid drugs for less than 3 months. Construction of the TCR library relied on RNA isolated from PBMCs. This specimen consisted of peripheral blood mononuclear cells (PBMCs), obtained at new diagnosis, from a patient treated with antithyroid drugs. Every receptor here comes from a female donor with Graves disease.

This clonotype came up many times. The V call is TRBV12-3 or TRBV12-4, the J call TRBJ2-7, with D possibly matching TRBD1 (5 bases). The CDR3 contains 15 residues. The V end lost 8 bases, the J end lost 3 bases, and 20 bases lay between the germline ends. The CDR3 region has the DNA TGTGCCAGCCCCCTCGACTCAGAAGGGGACTACGAGCAGTACTTC. It yields the protein CASPLDSEGDYEQYF.

This clonotype was picked up many times. V and J are TRBV20-1 and TRBJ2-1; D unresolved. The CDR3 runs to 14 residues. The V gene's germline CDR1 is DFQATT and CDR2 SNEGSKA (reference sequence). Trimming left V 5 bases short and J 4 bases short, with 15 bases between. The CDR3 spells CSALPVGFYNEQFF. CDR3 coding DNA: TGCAGTGCTCTTCCCGTGGGGTTTTACAATGAGCAGTTCTTC.

The sample holds many counts of this clonotype. The gene calls are TRBV12-3 or TRBV12-4 and TRBJ2-5, with TRBD2 identical over 16 bases. This CDR3 region has 18 residues. After removal of 6 bases from V and 1 base from J, the junction contained 8 bases not matched to a gene. The CDR3 coding sequence is TGTGCCAGCAGCGTTGGGACTAGCGGGAGGGGAACCCAAGAGACCCAGTACTTC. Its translation is CASSVGTSGRGTQETQYF.

This clonotype came up a few times. The rearrangement uses TRBV20-1 and TRBJ1-5; the D gene is possibly TRBD1 (5 bases). The CDR3 length is 15 residues. Germline CDR1 and CDR2: DFQATT and SNEGSKA (reference sequence). The germline V and J ends were trimmed by 4 bases and 1 base, with 14 bases remaining between them. This CDR3 is CSATTTGLSNQPQHF. CDR3 DNA sequence: TGCAGTGCTACAACTACGGGACTCAGCAATCAGCCCCAGCATTTT.

V gene TRBV28 combines with J gene TRBJ1-1; 12 bases are a match to TRBD1. V trimming: 8 bases; J trimming: 4 bases; junction bases outside the gene matches: 14. The germline V gene encodes CDR1 MDHEN and CDR2 SYDVKM. The CDR3 spans 17 residues. Here the CDR3 reads CASGLPPGQGAVTEAFF. CDR3 sequence (DNA): TGTGCCAGCGGGTTACCGCCGGGACAGGGGGCGGTCACTGAAGCTTTCTTT.